Only a few counts were recorded for the clone carrying this TCR beta chain. Its target is not known. The V and J ends lost 4 bases and 0 bases respectively, with 17 bases between them. This CDR3 comprises 18 residues. Germline assignment: CDR1 SGHRS and CDR2 YFSETQ. The data were taken from a study of cytomegalovirus exposure and HLA in healthy donors. Points from the study as a whole: According to reports, the classifier identified cytomegalovirus status with high specificity and sensitivity.

Vbeta (60) and Jbeta (13) primers were used in the PCR. TCRdb's copy holds only in-frame clones and misses some; the assay was immunoSEQ multiplex PCR. The repertoire includes approximately 140,000 clones, less than 85% of them detected once, and roughly 6% sits in the top ten. The origin of this receptor is a man in his fifties or sixties in good health and CMV-seropositive. Input material: PBMCs. The rearrangement links TRBV5-1 to TRBJ1-6, with D possibly being TRBD1 (5 bases). This CDR3 reads CASSLVGLRSSYNSPLHF. Here the CDR3 DNA reads TGCGCCAGCAGCCTTGTGGGACTGAGAAGCTCCTATAATTCACCCCTCCACTTT.